Reported below is one T cell receptor (beta chain). Assay used: immunoSEQ multiplex PCR; TCRdb lists only in-frame clones, some missing. The sample has tens of thousands of clones, about 90% seen once; the top ten hold more than 55%. These data are taken from a study of OX40 agonist ivuxolimab in advanced cancers. Germline CDR1 and CDR2: MNHEY and SMNVEV (reference sequence). This CDR3 has 15 amino acids. With 5 bases clipped from V and 5 bases from J, the junction kept 9 bases outside the gene matches. The receptor comes from an adult with an advanced solid tumor such as melanoma, head and neck, liver or kidney cancer. The sample in question was CD4+ or CD8+ T cells sorted from blood, obtained in a trial of the OX40 agonist ivuxolimab. The chain uses TRBV27 and TRBJ2-3, with 8 bases identical to TRBD2. CDR3: CASSPAGGLGDTQYF. The CDR3 DNA sequence: TGTGCCAGCAGTCCGGCGGGGGGCCTGGGAGATACGCAGTATTTT.